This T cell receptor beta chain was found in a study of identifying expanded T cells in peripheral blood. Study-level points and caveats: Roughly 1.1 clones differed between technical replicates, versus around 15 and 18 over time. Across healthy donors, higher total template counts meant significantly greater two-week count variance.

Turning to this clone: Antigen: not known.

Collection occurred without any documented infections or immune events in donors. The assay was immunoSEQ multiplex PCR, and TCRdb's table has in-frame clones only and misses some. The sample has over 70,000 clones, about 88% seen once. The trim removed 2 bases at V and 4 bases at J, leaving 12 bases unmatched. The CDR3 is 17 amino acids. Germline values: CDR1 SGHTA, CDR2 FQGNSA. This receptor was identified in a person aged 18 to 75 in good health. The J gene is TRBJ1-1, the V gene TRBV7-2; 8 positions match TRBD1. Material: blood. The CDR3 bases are TGTGCCAGCAGCTTATCGGCAGGGGGCTGGCGAGGCACTGAAGCTTTCTTT. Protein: CASSLSAGGWRGTEAFF. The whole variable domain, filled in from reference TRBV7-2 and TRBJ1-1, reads GAGVSQSPSNKVTEKGKDVELRCDPISGHTALYWYRQSLGQGLEFLIYFQGNSAPDKSGLPSDRFSAERTGGSVSTLTIQRTQQEDSAVYLCASSLSAGGWRGTEAFFGQGTRLTVV.